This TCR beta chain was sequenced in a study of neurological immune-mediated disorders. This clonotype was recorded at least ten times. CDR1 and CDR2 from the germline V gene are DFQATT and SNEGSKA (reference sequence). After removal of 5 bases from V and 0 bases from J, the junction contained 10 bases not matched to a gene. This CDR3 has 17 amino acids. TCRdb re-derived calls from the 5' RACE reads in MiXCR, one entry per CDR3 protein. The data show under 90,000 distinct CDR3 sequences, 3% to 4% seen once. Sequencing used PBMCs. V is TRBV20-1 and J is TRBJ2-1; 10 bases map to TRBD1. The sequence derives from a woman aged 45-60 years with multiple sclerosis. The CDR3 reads CSAGRDRGLSSYNEQFF. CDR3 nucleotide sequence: TGCAGTGCTGGCCGGGACAGGGGTCTGAGCTCCTACAATGAGCAGTTCTTC.